The rows below give T cell receptor beta chains drawn from one sample of a study of cytomegalovirus exposure and HLA in healthy donors. Assay: immunoSEQ multiplex PCR; the TCRdb copy retains only in-frame clones and omits some. This table has some 150,000 clones, roughly 76% appearing once. The sequenced sample consisted of PBMCs. The receptors originated from a woman under 30 in good health and CMV-seropositive. CDR3s include the opening cysteine and the closing phenylalanine or tryptophan. Fields, in order: D gene, V gene, clone size, J gene, CDR3 DNA, CDR3 protein. A D gene is named only where the DNA matches it firmly. Expanded clones get a size class; other rows say once, few or many, or leave the size out.

-	TRBV14	-	TRBJ2-3	TGTGCCAGCAGCCAAGACAACAGGGCGAGCACAGATACGCAGTATTTT	CASSQDNRASTDTQYF
-	TRBV19	-	TRBJ1-5	TGTGCCAGTAGTGAGGTCCACAATCAGCCCCAGCATTTT	CASSEVHNQPQHF
TRBD1	TRBV5-1	-	TRBJ2-5	TGCGCCAGCAGCTTACGGACAGGGGGCTTGGAGACCCAGTACTTC	CASSLRTGGLETQYF
-	TRBV19	-	TRBJ2-7	TGTGCCAGTAGTATAAAAACGGGTCTGACCTACGAGCAGTACTTC	CASSIKTGLTYEQYF
TRBD1	TRBV6-6	-	TRBJ1-1	TGTGCCAGCAGTCGAGGGGGCAACACTGAAGCTTTCTTT	CASSRGGNTEAFF
-	TRBV9	-	TRBJ2-2	TGTGCCAGCAGCGGTGCAGGGTTTCGGAACACCGGGGAGCTGTTTTTT	CASSGAGFRNTGELFF
-	TRBV9	once	TRBJ1-2	TGTGCCAGCACCGAAGAGGGGGTTGGCTATGGCTACACCTTC	CASTEEGVGYGYTF
TRBD1	TRBV29-1	-	TRBJ2-1	TGCAGCGGGGAACAGGGGCTCAGTGAGCAGTTCTTC	CSGEQGLSEQFF
TRBD1	TRBV2	-	TRBJ1-2	TGTGCCAGCAAAAGCAAGGGGGCTCATGGCTACACCTTC	CASKSKGAHGYTF
TRBD1	TRBV29-1	-	TRBJ2-3	TGCAGCGTTGGAGGAGGACAGGGGGCTTATACGCAGTATTTT	CSVGGGQGAYTQYF